This T cell receptor beta chain comes out of a study of CD8+ T cells in alopecia areata. Study details: The study gave treated patients oral tofacitinib at 5 to 10 mg twice daily.

RNA was extracted and reverse transcribed into cDNA as the sequencing template. Clones were read by immunoSEQ multiplex PCR, and TCRdb kept only the in-frame ones, dropping some. The repertoire holds some 130,000 clones, with around three fifths as singletons. Using a FACSAria, the CD4+ and CD8+ T cells were sorted from the PBMCs. With 0 bases clipped from V and 3 bases from J, the junction kept 7 bases outside the gene matches. The CDR3 has 16 residues. In germline, CDR1 is LNHNV, CDR2 YYDKDF (reference sequence). The rearrangement uses TRBV15 and TRBJ2-5; 7 bases fit TRBD1. This receptor was identified in a human donor with alopecia areata. The material was CD4+ T cells sorted from blood, obtained at week 0. CDR3 in DNA: TGTGCCACCAGCAGAGATCCTGGCCAGGGGGAAGAGACCCAGTACTTC. Residues: CATSRDPGQGEETQYF.